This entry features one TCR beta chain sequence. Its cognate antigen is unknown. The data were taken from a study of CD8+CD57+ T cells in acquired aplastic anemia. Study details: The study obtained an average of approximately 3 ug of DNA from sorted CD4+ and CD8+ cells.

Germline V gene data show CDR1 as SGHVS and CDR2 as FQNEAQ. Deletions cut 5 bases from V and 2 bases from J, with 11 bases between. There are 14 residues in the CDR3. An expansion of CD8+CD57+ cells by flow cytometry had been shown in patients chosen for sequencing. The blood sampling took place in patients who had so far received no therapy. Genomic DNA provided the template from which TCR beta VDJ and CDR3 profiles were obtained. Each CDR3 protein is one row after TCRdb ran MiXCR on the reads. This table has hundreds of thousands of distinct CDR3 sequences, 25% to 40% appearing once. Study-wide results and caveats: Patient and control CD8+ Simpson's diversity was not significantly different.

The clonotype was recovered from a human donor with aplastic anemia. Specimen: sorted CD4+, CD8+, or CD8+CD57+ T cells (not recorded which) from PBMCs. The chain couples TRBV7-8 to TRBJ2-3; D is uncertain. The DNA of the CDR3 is TGTGCCAGCAGCCCCGACGAAATCACAGATACGCAGTATTTT. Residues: CASSPDEITDTQYF. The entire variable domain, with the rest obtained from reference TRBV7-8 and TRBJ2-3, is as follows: GAGVSQSPRYKVAKRGQDVALRCDPISGHVSLFWYQQALGQGPEFLTYFQNEAQLDKSGLPSDRFFAERPEGSVSTLKIQRTQQEDSAVYLCASSPDEITDTQYFGPGTRLTVL.